This is a list of T cell receptor beta chains from one sample in a study of early T cells in non-severe SARS-CoV-2 infection. TCRdb re-analysed the 5' RACE reads in MiXCR, keeping a single row per CDR3 protein. The sample has some 91,000 distinct CDR3 sequences; around 13% are singletons. Sequences were obtained from whole blood. The receptor set was obtained from an adult who was a healthcare worker with PCR-confirmed SARS-CoV-2 infection or an uninfected control (not recorded which). The CDR3 runs from the conserved cysteine through the conserved F or W. Each record gives: V gene, clone size, D gene, J gene, CDR3 DNA, CDR3 protein. A D gene is named only where the DNA matches it firmly. Expanded clones are given a class, and other clones once, few, many or no size at all.

TRBV4-1	-	-	TRBJ1-3	TGCGCCAGCAGCCAAGCCAGGGCTGGAAACACCATGTATTTT	CASSQARAGNTMYF
TRBV11-2	few	-	TRBJ2-7	TGTGCCAGCAGCGCCAACCCCGGGCCAACCTACGAGCAGTACTTC	CASSANPGPTYEQYF
TRBV10-2	-	-	TRBJ2-5	TGCGCCAGCAGTGAGTCGGGAAGGGCCCAGTACTTC	CASSESGRAQYF
TRBV4-3	few	TRBD2	TRBJ2-2	TGCGCCAGCAGCCCGGGACTAGCGGAGAACACCGGGGAGCTGTTTTTT	CASSPGLAENTGELFF
TRBV5-1	many	TRBD2	TRBJ2-1	TGCGCCAGCAGCTTGGCCTGGGCTAGCGGGAGTAGGTCCTACAATGAGCAGTTCTTC	CASSLAWASGSRSYNEQFF
TRBV11-2	few	-	TRBJ2-7	TGTGCCAGCAGCCTGGGTGGAGGCTACGAGCAGTACTTC	CASSLGGGYEQYF
TRBV11-2	many	TRBD1	TRBJ2-7	TGTGCCAGCAGCCCCTATAGACAGGGGGGATACGAGCAGTACTTC	CASSPYRQGGYEQYF
TRBV20-1	many	TRBD1	TRBJ1-6	TGCAGTGCTAGAGACGGGACAGGAAGAAGGTCACCCCTCCACTTT	CSARDGTGRRSPLHF
TRBV7-9	-	-	TRBJ1-3	TGTGCCACCGCGACTACCTACTCTGGAAACACCATATATTTT	CATATTYSGNTIYF
TRBV28	-	TRBD1	TRBJ2-7	TGTGCCAGCAGTGGCGACAGGGGCCTCACCATCTCCTACGAGCAGTACTTC	CASSGDRGLTISYEQYF
TRBV5-1	many	-	TRBJ1-1	TGCGCCAGCAGCTTGGGCCAGAGAGCTTTCTTT	CASSLGQRAFF
TRBV7-9	-	TRBD1	TRBJ1-1	TGTGCCAGCAGCTTACAGAGCCTCCGGGACAGGGTTACTGAAGCTTTCTTT	CASSLQSLRDRVTEAFF
TRBV2	many	-	TRBJ1-5	TGTGCCAGCAGTGCGGCCAGCAATCAGCCCCAGCATTTT	CASSAASNQPQHF
TRBV29-1	many	-	TRBJ2-2	TGCAGCGCTGGTGAGGTCGGGGAGCTGTTTTTT	CSAGEVGELFF
TRBV5-1	-	TRBD2	TRBJ2-7	TGCGCCAGCAGCTGGGGAGGGACTAGCGACGAGCAGTACTTC	CASSWGGTSDEQYF
TRBV29-1	few	-	TRBJ2-3	TGCAGCGTGGGGGGACAGACAGATACGCAGTATTTT	CSVGGQTDTQYF
TRBV9	-	TRBD1	TRBJ1-2	TGTGCCAGCAGCGGGGCGACAGGGGCTGTTGGTGGCTACACCTTC	CASSGATGAVGGYTF
TRBV28	many	TRBD2	TRBJ2-3	TGTGCCAGCAGCTTCCCTAGCGGGGGGGACACAGATACGCAGTATTTT	CASSFPSGGDTDTQYF
TRBV29-1	-	TRBD1	TRBJ1-2	TGCGCGGGACAGGGGATTGTCGGCTACACCTTC	CAGQGIVGYTF
TRBV12-3/TRBV12-4	-	TRBD2	TRBJ2-5	TGTGCCAGCACCGGGGGGGGCGCTTCCCAAGAGACCCAGTACTTC	CASTGGGASQETQYF
TRBV28	many	-	TRBJ2-7	TGTGCCAGCAGTTTAGTGGATTACGAGCAGTACTTC	CASSLVDYEQYF
TRBV5-1	many	-	TRBJ2-3	TGCGCCAGTCGGGTTCAGGAGGATACGCAGTATTTT	CASRVQEDTQYF
TRBV29-1	-	-	TRBJ1-2	TGCAGCGCGGCTCTCCGGAACTATGGCTACACCTTC	CSAALRNYGYTF
TRBV11-2	-	-	TRBJ2-2	TGTGCCAGCAGTCGATTCGATTCGAACACCGGGGAGCTGTTTTTT	CASSRFDSNTGELFF
TRBV29-1	-	-	TRBJ1-1	TGCAGCGTTGAAGGAGCAGCAGGGCCGATCTTT	CSVEGAAGPIF
TRBV6-5	few	-	TRBJ2-5	TGTGCCAGCAGTTACAGGCAAGAGACCCAGTACTTC	CASSYRQETQYF
TRBV27	-	TRBD2	TRBJ2-1	TGTGCCAGCAGTTCCCATCCCCTAGCGGGGGTACACAATGAGCAGTTCTTC	CASSSHPLAGVHNEQFF
TRBV7-9	few	-	TRBJ1-6	TGTGCCAGCAGCTTCGGTAGTGGTAATTCACCCCTCCACTTT	CASSFGSGNSPLHF
TRBV28	-	-	TRBJ2-5	TGTGCCAGCAGCACTGGAACTACCTCGGAGACCCAGTACTTC	CASSTGTTSETQYF
TRBV28	-	-	TRBJ2-1	TGTGCCAGCAGTCTGAGGACTGTCTCCTACAATGAGCAGTTCTTC	CASSLRTVSYNEQFF
TRBV18	-	-	TRBJ2-7	TGTGCCAGCTCTGCCCGACAAGTCTACGAGCAGTACTTC	CASSARQVYEQYF
TRBV29-1	-	-	TRBJ2-5	TGCAGCGTTCGGAGGACTCGACAAGAGACCCAGTACTTC	CSVRRTRQETQYF
TRBV5-4	-	-	TRBJ2-2	TGTGCCAGCAGCATAGACAGCTACACCGGGGAGCTGTTTTTT	CASSIDSYTGELFF
TRBV19	-	TRBD2	TRBJ2-1	TGTGCCAGTAGTATGTCTGGTCGGGCTAGCGGGGGGCCGTCCCACAATGAGCAGTTCTTC	CASSMSGRASGGPSHNEQFF
TRBV27	-	TRBD2	TRBJ2-3	TGTGCCAGCAGCCCGGGACTAGCCACAGATACGCAGTATTTT	CASSPGLATDTQYF
TRBV29-1	many	TRBD1	TRBJ1-2	TGCAGCGTTGGACAGGGAAGCTATGGCTACACCTTC	CSVGQGSYGYTF
TRBV2	-	TRBD1	TRBJ1-1	TGTGCCAGTGGACAGGGGGCGCGAACTGAAGCTTTCTTT	CASGQGARTEAFF
TRBV28	-	-	TRBJ1-4	TGTGCCAGCAATTACGGGGCTTATGAAAAACTGTTTTTT	CASNYGAYEKLFF
TRBV18	few	-	TRBJ2-3	TGTGCCAGCTCAGACACAGATACGCAGTATTTT	CASSDTDTQYF
TRBV5-1	few	-	TRBJ1-1	TGCGCCAGCAGTCCCGGGACCCCTGGGGTAACTGAAGCTTTCTTT	CASSPGTPGVTEAFF
TRBV4-3	-	-	TRBJ1-1	TGCGCCAGCAGCCAGATACAATGGAACACTGAAGCTTTCTTT	CASSQIQWNTEAFF
TRBV7-9	few	-	TRBJ1-3	TGTGCCAGCAGCTACGACACAGCCTCTGGAAACACCATATATTTT	CASSYDTASGNTIYF
TRBV5-1	-	-	TRBJ1-6	TGCGCCAGCAGCTTGGCCTCAGGGGATAATTCACCCCTCCACTTT	CASSLASGDNSPLHF